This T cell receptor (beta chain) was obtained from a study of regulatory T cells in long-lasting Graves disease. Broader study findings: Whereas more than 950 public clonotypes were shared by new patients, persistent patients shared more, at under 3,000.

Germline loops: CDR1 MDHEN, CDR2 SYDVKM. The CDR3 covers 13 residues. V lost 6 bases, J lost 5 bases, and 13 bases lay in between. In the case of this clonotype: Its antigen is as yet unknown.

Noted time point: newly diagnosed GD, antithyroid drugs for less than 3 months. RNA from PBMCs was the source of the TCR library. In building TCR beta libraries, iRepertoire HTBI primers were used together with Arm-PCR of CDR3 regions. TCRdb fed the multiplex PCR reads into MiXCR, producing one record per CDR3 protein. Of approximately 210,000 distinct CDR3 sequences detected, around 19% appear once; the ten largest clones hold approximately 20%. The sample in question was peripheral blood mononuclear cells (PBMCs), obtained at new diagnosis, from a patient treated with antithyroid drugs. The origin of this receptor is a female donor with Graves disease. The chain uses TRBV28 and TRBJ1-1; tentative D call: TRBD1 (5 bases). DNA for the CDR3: TGTGCCAGCAGAGGCAGGGTTAAAACTGAAGCTTTCTTT. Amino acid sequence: CASRGRVKTEAFF.